This T cell receptor beta chain was identified during a study of T cells in Graves' hyperthyroidism and ophthalmopathy. There are 13 residues in the CDR3. V gave up 5 bases and J gave up 5 bases, with 13 bases separating them. CDR1 is SEHNR, CDR2 FQNEAQ, per germline (reference sequence). TCR beta CDR3 regions were amplified from RNA. Using the HTBI primer set, a first-round RT-PCR was run on the TCR CDR3. TCRdb ran MiXCR on the multiplex PCR reads and lists one entry per CDR3 protein. The data contain hundreds of thousands of distinct CDR3 sequences, roughly 14% of them singletons. PBMCs stemmed from 10 ml fresh peripheral blood. Note on this clonotype: Its antigen is currently unknown.

Study-wide results and limits: A model of 13 V-J features distinguished ophthalmopathy from stable hyperthyroidism. Most thyroid-expanded clonotypes above 0.001 were also found in blood. Ophthalmopathy was predicted by the model a median of 6.5 months ahead of onset.

This clonotype was obtained from a woman aged 40 to 50 with Graves' ophthalmopathy. This chain joins TRBV7-9 and TRBJ2-7, with D unclear. Sequencing was carried out using blood. CDR3 bases: TGTGCCAGCAGCCCGAGCTCGATGCACGAGCAGTACTTC. Translation: CASSPSSMHEQYF.